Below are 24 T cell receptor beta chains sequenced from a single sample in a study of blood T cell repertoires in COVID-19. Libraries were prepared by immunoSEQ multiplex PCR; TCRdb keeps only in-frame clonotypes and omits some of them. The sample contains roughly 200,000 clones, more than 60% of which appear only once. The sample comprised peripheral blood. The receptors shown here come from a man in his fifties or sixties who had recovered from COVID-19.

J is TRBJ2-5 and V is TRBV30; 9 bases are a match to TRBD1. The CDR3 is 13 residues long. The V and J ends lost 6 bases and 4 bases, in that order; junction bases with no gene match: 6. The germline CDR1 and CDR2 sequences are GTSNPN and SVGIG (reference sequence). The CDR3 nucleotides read TGTGCCTGTTCCCGGGACAGGGTAGAGACCCAGTACTTC. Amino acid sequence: CACSRDRVETQYF.

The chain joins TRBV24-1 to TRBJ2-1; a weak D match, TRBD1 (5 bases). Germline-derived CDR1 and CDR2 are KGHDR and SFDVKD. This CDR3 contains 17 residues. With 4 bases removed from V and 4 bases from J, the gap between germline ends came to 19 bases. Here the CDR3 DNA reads TGTGCCACCAGTGACTCAACACCCGACAGAGAATACAATGAGCAGTTCTTC. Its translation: CATSDSTPDREYNEQFF.

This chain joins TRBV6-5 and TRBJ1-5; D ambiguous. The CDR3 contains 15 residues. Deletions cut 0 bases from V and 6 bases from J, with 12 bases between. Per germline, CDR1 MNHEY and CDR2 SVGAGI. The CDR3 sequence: CASSYSRLVTQPQHF. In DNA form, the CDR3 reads TGTGCCAGCAGTTACTCGAGGCTTGTAACTCAGCCCCAGCATTTT.

CDR3 DNA sequence: TGTGCCAGCAGCCTTAGCAGTAATGAGCAGTTCTTC. It yields the protein CASSLSSNEQFF. The chain uses TRBV5-4 and TRBJ2-1, with D unresolved. The CDR3 runs 12 residues. Per germline, CDR1 SGHNT and CDR2 YYREEE (reference sequence). V was pared by 4 bases and J by 7 bases, with 9 bases between.

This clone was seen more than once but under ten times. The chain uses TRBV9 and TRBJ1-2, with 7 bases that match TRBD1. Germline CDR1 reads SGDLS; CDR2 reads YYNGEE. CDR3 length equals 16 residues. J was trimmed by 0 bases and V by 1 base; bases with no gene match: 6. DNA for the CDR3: TGTGCCAGCAGCGTATCCCGGGACAGACCTAACTATGGCTACACCTTC. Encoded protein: CASSVSRDRPNYGYTF.

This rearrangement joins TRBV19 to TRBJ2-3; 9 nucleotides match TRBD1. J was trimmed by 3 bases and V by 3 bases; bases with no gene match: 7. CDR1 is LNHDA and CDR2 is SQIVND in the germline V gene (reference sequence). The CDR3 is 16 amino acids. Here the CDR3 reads CASSIVFGQGTDTQYF. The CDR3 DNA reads TGTGCCAGTAGTATTGTATTCGGACAGGGGACAGATACGCAGTATTTT.

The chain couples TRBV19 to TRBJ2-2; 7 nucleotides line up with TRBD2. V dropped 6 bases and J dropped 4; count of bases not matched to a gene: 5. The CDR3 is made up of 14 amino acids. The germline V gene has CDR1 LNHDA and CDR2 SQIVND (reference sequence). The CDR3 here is CASRKREGTGELFF. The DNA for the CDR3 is TGTGCCAGTAGGAAGAGGGAGGGCACCGGGGAGCTGTTTTTT.

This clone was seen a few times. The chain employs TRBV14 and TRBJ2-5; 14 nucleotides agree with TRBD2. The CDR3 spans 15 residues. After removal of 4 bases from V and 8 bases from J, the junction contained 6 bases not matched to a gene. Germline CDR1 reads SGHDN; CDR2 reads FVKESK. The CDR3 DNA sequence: TGTGCCAGCAGCCGTGGGACTAGCGGGAGCTTAACCCAGTACTTC. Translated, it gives CASSRGTSGSLTQYF. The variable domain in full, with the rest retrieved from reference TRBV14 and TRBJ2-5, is EAGVTQFPSHSVIEKGQTVTLRCDPISGHDNLYWYRRVMGKEIKFLLHFVKESKQDESGMPNNRFLAERTGGTYSTLKVQPAELEDSGVYFCASSRGTSGSLTQYFGPGTRLLVL.

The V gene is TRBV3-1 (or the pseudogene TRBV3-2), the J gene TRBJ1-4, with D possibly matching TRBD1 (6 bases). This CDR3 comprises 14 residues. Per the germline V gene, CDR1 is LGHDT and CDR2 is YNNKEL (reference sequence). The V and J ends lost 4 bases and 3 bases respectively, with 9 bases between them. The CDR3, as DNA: TGTGCCAGCAGCCTTGGGACACCTAATGAAAAACTGTTTTTT. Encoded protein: CASSLGTPNEKLFF.

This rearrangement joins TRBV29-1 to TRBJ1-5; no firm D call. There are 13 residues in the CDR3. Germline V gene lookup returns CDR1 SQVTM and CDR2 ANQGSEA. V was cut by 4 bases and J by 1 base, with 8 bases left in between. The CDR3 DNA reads TGCAGCGTTGTTCAGGAAAGCAATCAGCCCCAGCATTTT. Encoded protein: CSVVQESNQPQHF.

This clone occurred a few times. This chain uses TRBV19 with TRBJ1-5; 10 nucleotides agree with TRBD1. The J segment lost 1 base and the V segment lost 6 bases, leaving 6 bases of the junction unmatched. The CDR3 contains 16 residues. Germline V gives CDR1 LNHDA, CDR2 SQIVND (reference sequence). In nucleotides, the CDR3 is TGTGCCAGTAGAGGACAGGGGGTAGTGAGCAATCAGCCCCAGCATTTT. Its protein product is CASRGQGVVSNQPQHF. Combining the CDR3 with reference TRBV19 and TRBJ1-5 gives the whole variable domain DGGITQSPKYLFRKEGQNVTLSCEQNLNHDAMYWYRQDPGQGLRLIYYSQIVNDFQKGDIAEGYSVSREKKESFPLTVTSAQKNPTAFYLCASRGQGVVSNQPQHFGDGTRLSIL.

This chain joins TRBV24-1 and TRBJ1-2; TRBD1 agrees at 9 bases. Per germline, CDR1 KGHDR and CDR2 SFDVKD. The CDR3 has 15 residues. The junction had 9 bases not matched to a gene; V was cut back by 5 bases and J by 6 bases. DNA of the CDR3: TGTGCCACCAGTGGACGGGGACAGGGCACCAATGGCTACACCTTC. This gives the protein CATSGRGQGTNGYTF.

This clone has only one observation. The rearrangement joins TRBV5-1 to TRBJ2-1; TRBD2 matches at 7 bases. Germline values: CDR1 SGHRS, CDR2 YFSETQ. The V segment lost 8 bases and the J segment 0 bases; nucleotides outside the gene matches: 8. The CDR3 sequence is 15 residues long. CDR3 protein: CASYSSGSSYNEQFF. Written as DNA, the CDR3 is TGCGCCAGTTATTCTAGCGGTAGCTCCTACAATGAGCAGTTCTTC.

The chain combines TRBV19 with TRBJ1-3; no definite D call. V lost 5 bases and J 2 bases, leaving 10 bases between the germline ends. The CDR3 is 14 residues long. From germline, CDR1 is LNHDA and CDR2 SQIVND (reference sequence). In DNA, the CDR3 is TGTGCCAGTAGTTTTGGACTTACTGGAAACACCATATATTTT. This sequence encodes CASSFGLTGNTIYF.

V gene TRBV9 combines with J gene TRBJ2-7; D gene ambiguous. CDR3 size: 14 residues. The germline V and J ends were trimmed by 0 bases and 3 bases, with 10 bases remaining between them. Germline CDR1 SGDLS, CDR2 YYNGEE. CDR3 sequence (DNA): TGTGCCAGCAGCGTAGAAGGAGAGCTCTACGAGCAGTACTTC. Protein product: CASSVEGELYEQYF. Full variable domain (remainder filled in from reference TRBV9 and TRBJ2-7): DSGVTQTPKHLITATGQRVTLRCSPRSGDLSVYWYQQSLDQGLQFLIQYYNGEERAKGNILERFSAQQFPDLHSELNLSSLELGDSALYFCASSVEGELYEQYFGPGTRLTVT.

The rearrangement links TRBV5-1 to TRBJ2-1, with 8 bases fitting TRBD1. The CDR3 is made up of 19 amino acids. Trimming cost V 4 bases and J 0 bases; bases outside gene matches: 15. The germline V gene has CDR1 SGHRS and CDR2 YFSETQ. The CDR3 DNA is TGCGCCAGCAGCCAAGAGGGGCAGGGGGCCCCGAGCTCCTACAATGAGCAGTTCTTC. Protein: CASSQEGQGAPSSYNEQFF.

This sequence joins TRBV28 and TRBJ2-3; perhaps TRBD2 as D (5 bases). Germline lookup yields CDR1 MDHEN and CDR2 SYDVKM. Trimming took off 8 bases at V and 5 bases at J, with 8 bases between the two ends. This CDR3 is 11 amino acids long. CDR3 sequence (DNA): TGTGCCAGCGACGGAGGAGATACGCAGTATTTT. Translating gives CASDGGDTQYF. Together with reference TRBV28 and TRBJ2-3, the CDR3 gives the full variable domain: DVKVTQSSRYLVKRTGEKVFLECVQDMDHENMFWYRQDPGLGLRLIYFSYDVKMKEKGDIPEGYSVSREKKERFSLILESASTNQTSMYLCASDGGDTQYFGPGTRLTVL.

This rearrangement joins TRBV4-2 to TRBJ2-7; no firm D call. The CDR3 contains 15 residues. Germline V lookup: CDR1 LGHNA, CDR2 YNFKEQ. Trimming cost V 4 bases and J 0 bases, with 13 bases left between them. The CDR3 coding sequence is TGTGCCAGCAGCCGAAGACCGACTGGCTCCTACGAGCAGTACTTC. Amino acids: CASSRRPTGSYEQYF.

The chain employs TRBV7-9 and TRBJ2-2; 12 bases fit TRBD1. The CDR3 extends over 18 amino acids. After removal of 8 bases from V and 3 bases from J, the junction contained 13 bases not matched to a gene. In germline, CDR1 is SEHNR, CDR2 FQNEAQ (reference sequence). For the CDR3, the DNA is TGTGCCAGCCTCATCGTTGGGGGGACAGGGGGCTACACCGGGGAGCTGTTTTTT. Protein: CASLIVGGTGGYTGELFF.

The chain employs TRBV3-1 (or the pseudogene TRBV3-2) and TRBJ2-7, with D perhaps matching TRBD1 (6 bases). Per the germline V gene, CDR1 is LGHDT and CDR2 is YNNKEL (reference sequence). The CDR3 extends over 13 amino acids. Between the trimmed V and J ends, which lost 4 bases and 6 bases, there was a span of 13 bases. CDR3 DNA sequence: TGTGCCAGCAGCCCAGAAACAGGGTCCGAGCAGTACTTC. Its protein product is CASSPETGSEQYF.

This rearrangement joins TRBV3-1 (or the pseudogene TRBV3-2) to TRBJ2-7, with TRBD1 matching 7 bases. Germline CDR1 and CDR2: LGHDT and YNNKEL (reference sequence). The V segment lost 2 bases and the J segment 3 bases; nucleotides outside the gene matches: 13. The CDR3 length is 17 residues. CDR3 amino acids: CASSQHTNRGKSYEQYF. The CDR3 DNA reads TGTGCCAGCAGCCAACACACCAACAGGGGAAAAAGCTACGAGCAGTACTTC.

The CDR3 sequence is CASSSQGGAFF. In nucleotides, the CDR3 is TGTGCCAGCAGCTCACAGGGGGGGGCTTTCTTT. The gene calls are TRBV12-3 or TRBV12-4 and TRBJ1-1, with 8 bases fitting TRBD1. V shed 6 bases, J shed 11 bases, and the junction held 5 bases outside the gene matches. The CDR3 consists of 11 residues.

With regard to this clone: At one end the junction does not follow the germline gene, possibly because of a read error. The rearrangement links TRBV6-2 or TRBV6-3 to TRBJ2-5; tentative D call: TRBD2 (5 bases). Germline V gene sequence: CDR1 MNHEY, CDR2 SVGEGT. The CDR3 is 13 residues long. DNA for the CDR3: TGTGCCAGCAGTAGGACTTACCAAGAGGCCCAGTACTTC. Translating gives CASSRTYQEAQYF.

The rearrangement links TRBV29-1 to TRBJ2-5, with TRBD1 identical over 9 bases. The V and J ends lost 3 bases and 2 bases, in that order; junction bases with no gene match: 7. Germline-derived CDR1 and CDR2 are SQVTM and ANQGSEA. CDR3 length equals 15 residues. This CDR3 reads CSVEGTGKTQETQYF. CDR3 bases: TGCAGCGTTGAGGGGACAGGGAAAACACAAGAGACCCAGTACTTC.